These 24 T cell receptor beta chains originate from one sample sequenced in a study of molecular identifiers for immune sequencing clone quantification. One entry per CDR3 protein results from TCRdb running MiXCR on the PCR reads. This sample yields some 590,000 distinct CDR3 sequences, of which around 25% are seen a single time; approximately 0.75% belongs to the top ten. The sample consisted of naive CD8+ T cells from blood, with Jurkat cell RNA spiked in. The subset here: FACS-sorted CD8+CD4-CCR7+CD45RA+ naive T cells. The source is a human donor in good health. Some libraries in this study had Jurkat cell RNA spiked in.

This clonotype has at least ten counts. The gene calls are TRBV5-8 and TRBJ1-5; the match to TRBD1 covers 8 bases. With V trimmed by 4 bases and J by 6 bases, 9 bases remained unmatched. The CDR3 totals 15 residues. Germline CDR1 SGHTS, CDR2 YDEGEE. The CDR3 sequence: CASSPVGQGTQPQHF. The DNA of the CDR3 is TGTGCCAGCAGCCCGGTTGGACAGGGAACTCAGCCCCAGCATTTT.

The J gene is TRBJ2-5, the V gene TRBV3-2; the table's TRBD1 call for D was not verified on the DNA. TRBV3-2 is given as a pseudogene. The CDR3 has 14 amino acids. CDR3 sequence reads: CASSRETLIETQYF. CDR3 DNA: TGTGCCAGCAGCCGCGAGACCCTGATTGAGACCCAGTACTTC.

The chain recombines TRBV24-1 with TRBJ2-3; TRBD1 agrees at 9 bases. Trimming cost V 6 bases and J 7 bases; bases outside gene matches: 13. Germline-derived CDR1 and CDR2 are KGHDR and SFDVKD. The CDR3 runs to 16 residues. CDR3 region: CATSLTPGQGLNTQYF. The CDR3 region has the DNA TGTGCCACCAGTCTTACCCCGGGACAGGGATTGAATACGCAGTATTTT.

Comments on this clonotype: A read error is possible here, since a much larger clone lies one base away. V usage is TRBV4-1 and J usage is TRBJ2-1; D possibly uses TRBD1 or TRBD2 (5 bases each). CDR1 and CDR2 (germline): MGHRA, YSYEKL. V lost 7 bases, J lost 9 bases, and 22 bases lay in between. The CDR3 covers 15 residues. This CDR3 reads CASNNPQGRDIEQFF. For the CDR3, the DNA is TGCGCCAGCAACAATCCCCAGGGACGAGATATTGAGCAGTTCTTC.

The chain carries TRBV7-9 and TRBJ2-1, with 8 bases fitting TRBD1. CDR1 and CDR2 from the germline V gene are SEHNR and FQNEAQ (reference sequence). J was trimmed by 12 bases and V by 5 bases; bases with no gene match: 15. The CDR3 has 15 amino acids. CDR3 sequence (DNA): TGTGCCAGCAGCCGGACAGGGATTTACTACTTGGGGCAGTTCTTC. Protein: CASSRTGIYYLGQFF.

On this clonotype itself: One end of the junction fails to match germline, which may point to a read error. V gene TRBV4-1 combines with J gene TRBJ2-3; 7 bases line up with TRBD2. From germline, CDR1 is MGHRA and CDR2 YSYEKL. The CDR3 totals 17 residues. CDR3 in amino acids: CASSQEVGGGGTDSQYF. In DNA form, the CDR3 reads TGCGCCAGCAGCCAAGAGGTGGGGGGGGGAGGAACAGATTCGCAGTATTTT.

This clonotype was seen repeatedly, ten times or more. The chain recombines TRBV28 with TRBJ1-5, with a weak D call TRBD1 (5 bases). CDR1 and CDR2 (germline): MDHEN, SYDVKM. The germline V and J ends were trimmed by 6 bases and 0 bases, with 15 bases remaining between them. The CDR3 runs 16 residues. Here the CDR3 DNA reads TGTGCCAGCAGCACCGACAGATGGGATAGCAATCAGCCCCAGCATTTT. It translates to CASSTDRWDSNQPQHF.

Details on this clonotype: A clone one base away is much larger, so this may be a read error. The J gene is TRBJ2-3, the V gene TRBV12-3 or TRBV12-4; tentative D call: TRBD1 (6 bases). The tail of the sequence fits TRBJ1-5 better, so the J call may be wrong. The CDR3 extends over 19 amino acids. This CDR3 reads CASSPSPAAGGRSTDTQHF. Written as DNA, the CDR3 is TGTGCCAGCAGCCCTTCCCCTGCGGCGGGGGGGCGCAGCACAGATACGCAGCATTTT.

This clonotype has just a few counts. V usage is TRBV27 and J usage is TRBJ1-5, with D unclear. Trimming shortened V by 5 bases and J by 7 bases, and 18 bases separated the two germline ends. The length of the CDR3 is 15 residues. The germline CDR1 and CDR2 sequences are MNHEY and SMNVEV (reference sequence). The CDR3 reads CASSILPPSGQPQHF. Written as DNA, the CDR3 is TGTGCCAGCAGTATTCTTCCGCCCTCGGGGCAGCCCCAGCATTTT.

A few counts support this clonotype. The chain recombines TRBV4-2 with TRBJ1-1; 8 bases line up with TRBD1. Trimming at V came to 0 bases and at J to 2 bases, leaving 14 bases not matched to a gene. This CDR3 is 19 amino acids long. Germline V gene lookup returns CDR1 LGHNA and CDR2 YNFKEQ. For the CDR3, the DNA is TGTGCCAGCAGCCAAGATGACGAGACAGGGGCAGTAGGAAACACTGAAGCTTTCTTT. It encodes CASSQDDETGAVGNTEAFF.

The genes are TRBV5-1 and TRBJ2-1; 8 bases fit TRBD2. This CDR3 comprises 15 residues. Germline V CDR1 and CDR2: SGHRS, YFSETQ. J lost 9 bases, V lost 0 bases, and 8 bases had no gene match. CDR3 nucleotide sequence: TGCGCCAGCAGCTTGGGAGTAGCGGGAAGCGGTGAGCAGTTCTTC. Translating it yields CASSLGVAGSGEQFF.

Comment on this clonotype: Given a much more abundant clone one base away, this may be a read error. This rearrangement joins TRBV15 to TRBJ2-3; 8 bases fit TRBD2. The CDR3 consists of 17 residues. The germline CDR1 and CDR2 sequences are LNHNV and YYDKDF (reference sequence). CDR3 amino acids: CATSTLLAGFFTDTQCF. CDR3 DNA: TGTGCCACCAGCACCCTCCTAGCGGGTTTCTTTACAGATACGCAGTGTTTT. The entire variable domain, with the rest obtained from reference TRBV15 and TRBJ2-3, is as follows: DAMVIQNPRYQVTQFGKPVTLSCSQTLNHNVMYWYQQKSSQAPKLLFHYYDKDFNNEADTPDNFQSRRPNTSFCFLDIRSPGLGDTAMYLCATSTLLAGFFTDTQCFGPGTRLTVL.

This clonotype was recorded at least ten times. V gene TRBV3-1 combines with J gene TRBJ2-3, with D hard to call. V lost 3 bases, J lost 5 bases, and 3 bases lay in between. Germline V gene data show CDR1 as LGHDT and CDR2 as YNNKEL (reference sequence). There are 11 residues in the CDR3. CDR3 nucleotides: TGTGCCAGCAGCCAGAGAGATACGCAGTATTTT. Translation gives CASSQRDTQYF.

The chain has TRBV11-2 and TRBJ1-1; 8 nucleotides agree with TRBD1. V shed 5 bases and J 4 bases; nucleotides not matched to a gene: 12. In germline, CDR1 is SGHAT, CDR2 FQNNGV. CDR3 size: 16 residues. The CDR3 nucleotides read TGTGCCAGCAGCACTAGGGCAGGGGGCTGGGCCACTGAAGCTTTCTTT. This gives the protein CASSTRAGGWATEAFF.

The chain joins TRBV12-3 or TRBV12-4 to TRBJ1-2; a weak D match, TRBD1 (5 bases). The V end lost 3 bases, the J end lost 3 bases, and 14 bases lay between the germline ends. CDR3 size: 15 residues. CDR3: CASSLAGADHYGYTF. The CDR3 nucleotides read TGTGCCAGCAGTTTGGCCGGGGCAGACCACTATGGCTACACCTTC.

This clonotype occurred many times. The chain links TRBV12-3 or TRBV12-4 to TRBJ2-2; possible D gene TRBD1, 5 bases. The germline V and J ends were trimmed by 6 bases and 5 bases, with 13 bases remaining between them. This CDR3 is 14 amino acids long. This chain's CDR3 is CASRQTPGTGELFF. For the CDR3, the DNA is TGTGCCAGCAGACAAACCCCAGGGACCGGGGAGCTGTTTTTT.

This clonotype was found many times. This chain joins TRBV19 and TRBJ2-3; unclear D gene. In germline, CDR1 is LNHDA, CDR2 SQIVND (reference sequence). The CDR3 spans 13 residues. Trimming stripped 0 bases from V and 5 bases from J, with 6 bases between. The CDR3 sequence is CASSIDPKDTQYF. The CDR3 DNA reads as TGTGCCAGTAGTATAGACCCCAAAGATACGCAGTATTTT.

About this clonotype: A much larger clone sits a single nucleotide away, making a read error possible. V is TRBV7-8 and J is TRBJ2-6; D might be TRBD1 (5 bases). Germline V gene data show CDR1 as SGHVS and CDR2 as FQNEAQ. The CDR3 spans 17 residues. The CDR3 DNA reads TGTGCCAGCAGCACACCGGACATAGTCTCTGGGGCCAACGTCCCGACTTTC. The encoded protein is CASSTPDIVSGANVPTF.

This clonotype showed up just a few times. The chain combines TRBV12-3 or TRBV12-4 with TRBJ1-2, with a tentative D call TRBD1 (5 bases). V was cut by 5 bases and J by 7 bases, with 14 bases left in between. The CDR3 has 13 amino acids. The CDR3 DNA reads as TGTGCCAGCAGTCCGGGGACTATCCTTGGCTACACCTTC. It yields the protein CASSPGTILGYTF.

The V and J genes are TRBV12-3 or TRBV12-4 and TRBJ2-2, with TRBD2 as a possible D gene (6 bases). The CDR3 runs 14 residues. V was clipped by 5 bases and J by 6 bases, with 13 bases between them. CDR3 in amino acids: CASSPLGLSGELFF. The CDR3 bases are TGTGCCAGCAGTCCGCTGGGACTTTCCGGGGAGCTGTTTTTT.

This clonotype has a count of ten or more. The genes are TRBV7-9 and TRBJ2-4, with D tentatively TRBD1 (6 bases). Germline V lookup: CDR1 SEHNR, CDR2 FQNEAQ (reference sequence). The V end was cut by 5 bases, the J end by 3 bases, with 17 bases between. The CDR3 covers 16 residues. CDR3 nucleotides: TGTGCCAGCAGCAATTCGGGCGGACAGCTCAAAAACATTCAGTACTTC. It yields the protein CASSNSGGQLKNIQYF.

The count of this clonotype is one. One end of the junction fails to match germline, which may point to a read error. The chain has TRBV7-6 and TRBJ2-7, with D possibly called TRBD1 or TRBD2 (5 bases each). Germline CDR1 SGHVS, CDR2 FNYEAQ. This CDR3 region has 13 residues. This CDR3 reads CASSLGTAYERYF. The CDR3 region has the DNA TGTGCCAGCAGCTTGGGGACGGCCTACGAGCGGTACTTC.

This clonotype came up a few times. The gene calls are TRBV29-1 and TRBJ2-1, with a tentative D call TRBD1 (6 bases). The ends were cut back, 3 bases at V and 6 bases at J, with 18 bases in the middle. Germline values: CDR1 SQVTM, CDR2 ANQGSEA. The CDR3 covers 15 residues. The CDR3 protein is CSVETRDILGNEQFF. The DNA for the CDR3 is TGCAGCGTTGAGACTCGGGACATCTTAGGCAATGAGCAGTTCTTC.

V is TRBV13 and J is TRBJ1-2, with D possibly matching TRBD1 (6 bases). The germline V and J ends were trimmed by 5 bases and 8 bases, with 27 bases remaining between them. The V gene's germline CDR1 is PRHDT and CDR2 FYEKMQ (reference sequence). The CDR3 totals 17 residues. The CDR3 sequence is CASSPVSGEGFRRGYTF. The DNA for the CDR3 is TGTGCCAGCAGCCCTGTTTCAGGGGAAGGGTTCCGTCGAGGCTACACCTTC.